This entry is about one TCR beta chain. This CDR3 is built from 14 residues. Germline CDR1 is SEHNR and CDR2 is FQNEAQ (reference sequence). V lost 6 bases and J lost 5; bases outside the gene matches: 8. The study drew the donors from its 120-subject validation cohort, separate from the 666-subject first cohort. Only in-frame clones appear in the TCRdb table, and some are missing; sequencing was by immunoSEQ multiplex PCR. Of more than 85,000 clones in the sample, 85% to 95% were seen once. The sample originates from a study of cytomegalovirus exposure and HLA in healthy donors. This TCR was recovered from a woman under 30 in good health and CMV-seronegative. The specimen sequenced was PBMCs. The genes are TRBV7-9 and TRBJ1-2; 8 bases line up with TRBD1. CDR3 residues: CASREDRDGYGYTF. The CDR3 DNA is TGTGCCAGCAGAGAGGACAGGGACGGATATGGCTACACCTTC.